These 23 T cell receptor beta chains originate from one sample sequenced in a study of cytomegalovirus exposure and HLA in healthy donors. This PCR relied on a set of 60 Vbeta primers and 13 Jbeta primers. Produced via immunoSEQ multiplex PCR; TCRdb's table is partial and in-frame only. Of about 140,000 clones in the sample, 60% to 80% were seen once. Material: PBMCs. The receptors here all came from a man over 45 in good health and CMV-seropositive.

This chain connects TRBV2 to TRBJ1-2; weak D call: TRBD1 (5 bases). CDR3 length equals 14 residues. Trimming cost V 0 bases and J 7 bases, with 12 bases left between them. Germline loops: CDR1 SNHLY, CDR2 FYNNEI. The CDR3: CASSEAEGVAGYTF. CDR3 sequence (DNA): TGTGCCAGCAGTGAAGCAGAAGGGGTTGCTGGCTACACCTTC.

The chain joins TRBV2 to TRBJ1-1; TRBD1 agrees at 10 bases. With 7 bases clipped from V and 4 bases from J, the junction kept 3 bases outside the gene matches. The CDR3 covers 13 residues. CDR1 is SNHLY, CDR2 FYNNEI, per germline. The CDR3 nucleotides read TGTGCCAGCATAGGGGACAGGGGCACTGAAGCTTTCTTT. Protein: CASIGDRGTEAFF.

J is TRBJ2-7 and V is TRBV6-5; 7 bases are shared with TRBD2. CDR3 size: 14 residues. Trimming at V came to 1 base and at J to 2 bases, leaving 2 bases not matched to a gene. Germline CDR1 is MNHEY and CDR2 is SVGAGI. The CDR3 bases are TGTGCCAGCAGTTACTGGGAGGGCGCCTACGAGCAGTACTTC. It yields the protein CASSYWEGAYEQYF.

This rearrangement joins TRBV10-3 to TRBJ1-2, with D tentatively TRBD1 (5 bases). V was clipped by 3 bases and J by 4 bases, with 9 bases between them. The CDR3 runs to 13 residues. The germline gives CDR1 ENHRY, CDR2 SYGVKD. CDR3 loop: CAISDRQSYGYTF. The DNA for the CDR3 is TGTGCCATCAGTGATAGACAGTCCTATGGCTACACCTTC.

The chain uses TRBV6-4 and TRBJ1-1, with 9 bases matching TRBD1. V shed 6 bases, J shed 4 bases, and the junction held 6 bases outside the gene matches. This CDR3 has 14 amino acids. Germline V gene data show CDR1 as MRHNA and CDR2 as SNTAGT. CDR3 nucleotide sequence: TGTGCCAGCAGCGCGACAGGGGGGGTCACTGAAGCTTTCTTT. Its protein is CASSATGGVTEAFF.

The chain employs TRBV29-1 and TRBJ2-1; no definite D call. Trimming pared 2 bases from V and 10 bases from J, leaving 6 bases between. Looked up from germline, CDR1 is SQVTM and CDR2 is ANQGSEA. This CDR3 comprises 10 residues. CDR3 residues: CSVEIAEQFF. As DNA, the CDR3 is TGCAGCGTTGAAATAGCCGAGCAGTTCTTC.

The chain couples TRBV5-1 to TRBJ2-5; no clear D. Germline V lookup: CDR1 SGHRS, CDR2 YFSETQ. This CDR3 is built from 15 residues. V lost 1 base to trimming and J lost 5 bases, with 15 bases between them. The DNA of the CDR3 is TGCGCCAGCAGCTTGCTGGTGGCACCGGAGGAGACCCAGTACTTC. It specifies CASSLLVAPEETQYF. Variable domain in full (rest from reference TRBV5-1 and TRBJ2-5): KAGVTQTPRYLIKTRGQQVTLSCSPISGHRSVSWYQQTPGQGLQFLFEYFSETQRNKGNFPGRFSGRQFSNSRSEMNVSTLELGDSALYLCASSLLVAPEETQYFGPGTRLLVL.

V is TRBV25-1 and J is TRBJ2-3; no clear D. The germline V and J ends were trimmed by 4 bases and 5 bases, with 7 bases remaining between them. The CDR3 sequence is 12 residues long. Germline loops: CDR1 MGHDK, CDR2 SYGVNS. The CDR3 reads CASSGHVDTQYF. The DNA of the CDR3 is TGTGCCAGCAGTGGACATGTAGATACGCAGTATTTT.

The chain uses TRBV16 and TRBJ1-2, with TRBD1 matching 11 bases. There are 18 residues in the CDR3. The V and J ends lost 0 bases and 0 bases, in that order; junction bases with no gene match: 6. CDR1 and CDR2 (germline): KGHSY, FQNENV. CDR3 bases: TGTGCCAGCAGCCAATCAGGGACAGGGGGAAGATCTAACTATGGCTACACCTTC. It specifies CASSQSGTGGRSNYGYTF.

J is TRBJ1-1 and V is TRBV18; D might be TRBD1 (5 bases). From germline, CDR1 is KGHSH and CDR2 LQKENI. Trimming took off 1 base at V and 3 bases at J, with 24 bases between the two ends. The CDR3 has 19 amino acids. Here the CDR3 DNA reads TGTGCCAGCTCACCACAGGCCTCTCCGGGACTCCTAATGGACACTGAAGCTTTCTTT. Translation gives CASSPQASPGLLMDTEAFF.

This clone has a handful of counts. V gene TRBV2 combines with J gene TRBJ1-2; 9 bases are a match to TRBD1. From germline, CDR1 is SNHLY and CDR2 FYNNEI. With V trimmed by 4 bases and J by 5 bases, 2 bases remained unmatched. The CDR3 runs to 13 residues. The CDR3 here is CASSVGQGYGYTF. As DNA, the CDR3 is TGTGCCAGCAGTGTCGGACAGGGGTATGGCTACACCTTC.

In its sample, this clone was seen a few times. The chain is built from TRBV6-1 and TRBJ1-5; D might be TRBD1 (6 bases). The V and J ends lost 4 bases and 1 base respectively, with 14 bases between them. This CDR3 has 16 amino acids. Germline V gives CDR1 MNHNS, CDR2 SASEGT. The CDR3 DNA reads as TGTGCCAGCAGTGCGTGGGGGCAGAGGAGCAATCAGCCCCAGCATTTT. Translated: CASSAWGQRSNQPQHF.

The chain recombines TRBV21-1 with TRBJ1-5. TRBV21-1 is a recognized pseudogene. The CDR3 runs 19 residues. The CDR3 bases are TGTGCCAGCAGCAAAGAGGAGTGGAAGATGGTGGAAAGCAATCAGCCCCAGCATTTT. It specifies CASSKEEWKMVESNQPQHF.

A single count supports this clone. The rearrangement uses TRBV19 and TRBJ2-3, with a weak D call TRBD2 (5 bases). The V end was cut by 6 bases, the J end by 0 bases, with 7 bases between. The CDR3 has 13 residues. CDR1 is LNHDA and CDR2 is SQIVND in the germline V gene (reference sequence). The CDR3 nucleotides read TGTGCCAGTAGGGAGGCTAGCACAGATACGCAGTATTTT. Translated: CASREASTDTQYF.

The V and J genes are TRBV6-5 and TRBJ1-4; the match to TRBD1 covers 7 bases. Germline-derived CDR1 and CDR2 are MNHEY and SVGAGI. This CDR3 region has 13 residues. Unmatched junction bases numbered 5, after V lost 6 bases and J lost 7 bases. The CDR3 reads CASRTGAGEKLFF. The CDR3 nucleotides are TGTGCCAGCAGAACAGGGGCGGGTGAAAAACTGTTTTTT.

This clone was detected only a few times. V is TRBV7-2 and J is TRBJ2-5; 8 bases agree with TRBD2. The CDR3 length is 16 residues. From germline, CDR1 is SGHTA and CDR2 FQGNSA. Trimming took 4 bases from V and 4 from J; bases not matched to a gene: 11. The CDR3 loop is CASSSSVGRASETQYF. For the CDR3, the DNA is TGTGCCAGCAGCTCATCCGTCGGGAGGGCCTCAGAGACCCAGTACTTC.

The chain couples TRBV7-5 to TRBJ1-1; no check of the table's D call, TRBD1, against the DNA was made. TRBV7-5 is flagged as a pseudogene. The CDR3 is made up of 17 amino acids. DNA of the CDR3: TGTGTCAGAAGCTTACCGGACAGGGCCCCCATGAACACTGAAGCTTTCTTT. It codes for CVRSLPDRAPMNTEAFF.

The V and J genes are TRBV7-2 and TRBJ2-5; TRBD1 might be the D (6 bases). Germline-derived CDR1 and CDR2 are SGHTA and FQGNSA. The CDR3 runs 13 residues. Trimming cost V 4 bases and J 5 bases, with 11 bases left between them. As DNA, the CDR3 is TGTGCCAGCAGCTATGACAGGTCTGAGACCCAGTACTTC. This translates into CASSYDRSETQYF.

For the CDR3, the DNA is TGTGCCGGCAAGACTAGCGGAAACCAAGAGACCCAGTACTTC. Its protein is CAGKTSGNQETQYF. The chain uses TRBV2 and TRBJ2-5; 9 bases line up with TRBD2. CDR3 length: 14 amino acids. Germline CDR1 SNHLY, CDR2 FYNNEI. The junction had 7 bases not matched to a gene; V was cut back by 11 bases and J by 0 bases.

V usage is TRBV18 and J usage is TRBJ2-5, with 10 positions matching TRBD2. Trimming cost V 1 base and J 1 base; bases outside gene matches: 3. Germline CDR1 is KGHSH and CDR2 is LQKENI. The CDR3 totals 16 residues. The CDR3 DNA reads TGTGCCAGCTCACCACGAGCGGGGGGGGGCCAAGAGACCCAGTACTTC. The encoded protein is CASSPRAGGGQETQYF.

The genes are TRBV7-3 and TRBJ2-5, with 10 bases aligning to TRBD2. This CDR3 region has 16 residues. V was clipped by 1 base and J by 4 bases; unmatched bases: 6. CDR1 SGHTA and CDR2 FQGTGA come from the germline V gene. The chain's CDR3 is CASSLSLAGVGETQYF. For the CDR3, the DNA is TGTGCCAGCAGCTTAAGTCTAGCGGGAGTAGGAGAGACCCAGTACTTC. Using reference TRBV7-3 and TRBJ2-5 for the parts outside the CDR3, the full variable domain is GAGVSQTPSNKVTEKGKYVELRCDPISGHTALYWYRQSLGQGPEFLIYFQGTGAADDSGLPNDRFFAVRPEGSVSTLKIQRTERGDSAVYLCASSLSLAGVGETQYFGPGTRLLVL.

The gene calls are TRBV11-3 and TRBJ2-7, with D tentatively TRBD1 (6 bases). Matching the DNA end better, TRBJ2-1 makes the J call doubtful. The CDR3 is 17 amino acids. Germline V gene sequence: CDR1 SGHNT, CDR2 YENEEA. CDR3 sequence: CASSLDITGQRTYEQFF. The CDR3, as DNA: TGTGCCAGCAGCTTAGATATCACGGGACAACGCACCTACGAGCAGTTCTTC.

The count of this clone is one. The chain is built from TRBV7-8 and TRBJ2-3, with TRBD2 matching over 9 bases. V trimming: 0 bases; J trimming: 5 bases; junction bases outside the gene matches: 6. Germline values: CDR1 SGHVS, CDR2 FQNEAQ. This CDR3 region has 16 residues. CDR3 sequence: CASSLAERGVVDTQYF. As DNA, the CDR3 is TGTGCCAGCAGCTTAGCGGAGCGGGGGGTGGTAGATACGCAGTATTTT.